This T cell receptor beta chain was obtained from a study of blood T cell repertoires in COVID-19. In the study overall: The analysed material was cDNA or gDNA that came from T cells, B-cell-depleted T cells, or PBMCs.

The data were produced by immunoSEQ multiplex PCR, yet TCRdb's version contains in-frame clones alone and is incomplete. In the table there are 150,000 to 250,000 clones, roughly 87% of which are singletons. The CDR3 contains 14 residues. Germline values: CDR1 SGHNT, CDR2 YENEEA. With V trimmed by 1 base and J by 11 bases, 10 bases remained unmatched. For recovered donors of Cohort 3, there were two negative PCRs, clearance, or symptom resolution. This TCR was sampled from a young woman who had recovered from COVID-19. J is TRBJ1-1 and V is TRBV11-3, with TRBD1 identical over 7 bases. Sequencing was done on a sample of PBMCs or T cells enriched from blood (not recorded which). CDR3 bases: TGTGCCAGCAGCTTAGGAGGGACAGTGGGGATGGCTTTCTTT. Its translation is CASSLGGTVGMAFF.